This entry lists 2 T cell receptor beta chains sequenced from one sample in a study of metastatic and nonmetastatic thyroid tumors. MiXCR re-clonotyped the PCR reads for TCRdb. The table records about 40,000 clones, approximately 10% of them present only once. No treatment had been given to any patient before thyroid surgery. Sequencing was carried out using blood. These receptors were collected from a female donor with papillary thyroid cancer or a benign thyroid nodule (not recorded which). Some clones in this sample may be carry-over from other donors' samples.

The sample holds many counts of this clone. The DNA of the CDR3 is TGTGCCAGTAGTATCATGGTTAGCTCTGGAAACACCATATATTTT. This sequence encodes CASSIMVSSGNTIYF. The V and J genes are TRBV19 and TRBJ1-3; D gene unclear. The CDR3 has 15 amino acids. The V end lost 3 bases, the J end lost 0 bases, and 9 bases lay between the germline ends. Germline V CDR1 and CDR2: LNHDA, SQIVND (reference sequence). The complete variable domain, with remaining parts taken from reference TRBV19 and TRBJ1-3, reads DGGITQSPKYLFRKEGQNVTLSCEQNLNHDAMYWYRQDPGQGLRLIYYSQIVNDFQKGDIAEGYSVSREKKESFPLTVTSAQKNPTAFYLCASSIMVSSGNTIYFGEGSWLTVV.

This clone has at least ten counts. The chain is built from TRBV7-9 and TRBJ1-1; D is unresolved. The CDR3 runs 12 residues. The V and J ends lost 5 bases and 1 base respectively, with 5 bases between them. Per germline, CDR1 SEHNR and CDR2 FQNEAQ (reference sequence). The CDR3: CASSNQNTEAFF. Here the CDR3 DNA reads TGTGCCAGCAGCAACCAGAACACTGAAGCTTTCTTT.